The rows below give T cell receptor beta chains drawn from one sample of a study. TCRdb called the 5' RACE reads again in MiXCR, with one record for every CDR3 protein. The table lists thousands of distinct CDR3 sequences, approximately 59% of them singletons. The specimen sequenced was tumor-infiltrating memory CD4+ T cells sorted from the breast tumor. These receptors all come from a female donor with breast cancer. Each CDR3 is given with its conserved first and last residue. D genes are given only for firm matches. Clone size is given for some rows only: seen once, a few or many times, or a class if the clone is expanded.

size: .
D: .
V: TRBV29-1
J: TRBJ1-2
DNA: TGCAGCGTTGGTAGCGACGGCCTCGGGAACTATGGCTACACCTTC
CDR3: CSVGSDGLGNYGYTF

size: .
D: .
V: TRBV29-1
J: TRBJ1-1
DNA: TGCAGCGTCCCCTCGAGGGGAGCGGGGAACACTGAAGCTTTCTTT
CDR3: CSVPSRGAGNTEAFF

size: .
D: .
V: TRBV20-1
J: TRBJ1-1
DNA: TGCAGTGCGGAATCGGGGACTAAGACTGAAGCTTTCTTT
CDR3: CSAESGTKTEAFF

size: few
D: .
V: TRBV6-6
J: TRBJ1-2
DNA: TGTGCCAGCAGTTACCCAACTTCGGATGGCTACACCTTC
CDR3: CASSYPTSDGYTF

size: .
D: .
V: TRBV12-3/TRBV12-4
J: TRBJ1-5
DNA: TGTGCCAGCAGTTTACAGGAGGGTCAGCCCCAGCATTTT
CDR3: CASSLQEGQPQHF

size: .
D: .
V: TRBV5-4
J: TRBJ1-2
DNA: TGTGCCAGCAGCTTTACATCAAATCGAGGGTATGGCTACACCTTC
CDR3: CASSFTSNRGYGYTF

size: .
D: TRBD1
V: TRBV15
J: TRBJ2-5
DNA: TGTGCCACCAGCAGAGATCGAGGGACAGGGGACCAAGAGACCCAGTACTTC
CDR3: CATSRDRGTGDQETQYF

size: once
D: .
V: TRBV20-1
J: TRBJ2-3
DNA: TGCAGTGCTATAACCCGAGACAGACAACAGTATTTT
CDR3: CSAITRDRQQYF

size: .
D: .
V: TRBV6-6
J: TRBJ1-1
DNA: TGTGCCAGCAGAAAGACAGACATGAACACTGAAGCTTTCTTT
CDR3: CASRKTDMNTEAFF

size: few
D: .
V: TRBV12-3/TRBV12-4
J: TRBJ1-1
DNA: TGTGCCAGCAGTTTACGCGACACTGAAGCTTTCTTT
CDR3: CASSLRDTEAFF

size: few
D: .
V: TRBV7-2
J: TRBJ2-3
DNA: TGTGCCAGCAGCTTCGCCCGCACAGATACGCAGTATTTT
CDR3: CASSFARTDTQYF

size: .
D: .
V: TRBV5-8
J: TRBJ1-1
DNA: TGTGCCAGCAGCCTTACTGGGGCTGAAGCTTTCTTT
CDR3: CASSLTGAEAFF

size: .
D: .
V: TRBV9
J: TRBJ2-3
DNA: TGTGCCAGCAGCGTAGATCAGCCCACAGATACGCAGTATTTT
CDR3: CASSVDQPTDTQYF

size: few
D: .
V: TRBV5-1
J: TRBJ2-7
DNA: TGCGCCAGCAGCCTTCATTACCGGGACGCCGTCTACGAGCAGTACTTC
CDR3: CASSLHYRDAVYEQYF

size: few
D: .
V: TRBV7-6
J: TRBJ2-2
DNA: TGTGCCAGCAGCTTAGGGACGAGCCCGAACACCGGGGAGCTGTTTTTT
CDR3: CASSLGTSPNTGELFF

size: .
D: .
V: TRBV10-3
J: TRBJ2-7
DNA: TGTGCCATCGGCGGCTACGGCTACGAGCAGTACTTC
CDR3: CAIGGYGYEQYF

size: .
D: .
V: TRBV4-2
J: TRBJ1-6
DNA: TGTGCCAGCAGCCCGAAGGTGGGAGCGGCAAATTCACCCCTCCACTTT
CDR3: CASSPKVGAANSPLHF

size: .
D: TRBD1
V: TRBV12-3/TRBV12-4
J: TRBJ2-3
DNA: TGTGCCAGCAGTTGGGACAGGACGAGCACGCAGTATTTT
CDR3: CASSWDRTSTQYF

size: .
D: TRBD1
V: TRBV6-1
J: TRBJ1-5
DNA: TGTGCCAGCAGTGACCCGAGACAGGGGCGGCAGCCCCAGCATTTT
CDR3: CASSDPRQGRQPQHF

size: .
D: .
V: TRBV11-3
J: TRBJ2-7
DNA: TGTGCCAGCAGCCGTGTAGCGCAGTACGAGCAGTACTTC
CDR3: CASSRVAQYEQYF

size: .
D: .
V: TRBV7-9
J: TRBJ2-3
DNA: TGTGCCAGCAGCGCGGTTTGGGGGGACCCAGATACGCAGTATTTT
CDR3: CASSAVWGDPDTQYF

size: .
D: TRBD2
V: TRBV5-1
J: TRBJ2-3
DNA: TGCGCCAGCAGCCCCACCCCGAGCGGGGGGGTCACAGATACGCAGTATTTT
CDR3: CASSPTPSGGVTDTQYF

size: .
D: .
V: TRBV7-8
J: TRBJ2-3
DNA: TGTGCCAGCAGCCTCCGAGATTTGAACACAGATACGCAGTATTTT
CDR3: CASSLRDLNTDTQYF

size: .
D: TRBD1
V: TRBV13
J: TRBJ2-3
DNA: TGTGCCAGCAGCTTAGGGGGGACAGGGGTCGTCAAAGCGCAGTATTTT
CDR3: CASSLGGTGVVKAQYF

size: .
D: TRBD1
V: TRBV20-1
J: TRBJ2-5
DNA: TGCAGTGCTAGAGGACAGGGCGGCCACCAAGAGACCCAGTACTTC
CDR3: CSARGQGGHQETQYF

size: large
D: TRBD2
V: TRBV20-1
J: TRBJ2-3
DNA: TGCAGTGCTAGGGTGGCTAGCGGGAGGGCCACAAGCACAGATACGCAGTATTTT
CDR3: CSARVASGRATSTDTQYF

size: .
D: .
V: TRBV30
J: TRBJ2-7
DNA: TGTGCCTGGAGCACGGTGATCTACGAGCAGTACTTC
CDR3: CAWSTVIYEQYF